This TCR beta chain is from a study of blood T cells in healthy people across ages. Through a sample-barcoded 5' primer and a J-beta primer mix, a second PCR was run for roughly 6 to 11 cycles. TCRdb ran MiXCR on the 5' RACE reads and lists one entry per CDR3 protein. Seen here are 600,000 or so distinct CDR3 sequences, under 55% observed once, and the top ten hold about 22%. Germline V gene data show CDR1 as SGHTA and CDR2 as FQGNSA. The CDR3 has 15 residues. V dropped 5 bases and J dropped 2 bases, with 16 bases sitting between them. This clonotype was observed a few times. The rearrangement links TRBV7-2 to TRBJ2-7; D remains ambiguous. Sequenced material: blood. The TCR comes from a man aged 80 or over in good health. In DNA form, the CDR3 reads TGTGCCAGCAGCCTCTTAATAGGGCCCACCTACGAGCAGTACTTC. Its translation is CASSLLIGPTYEQYF.